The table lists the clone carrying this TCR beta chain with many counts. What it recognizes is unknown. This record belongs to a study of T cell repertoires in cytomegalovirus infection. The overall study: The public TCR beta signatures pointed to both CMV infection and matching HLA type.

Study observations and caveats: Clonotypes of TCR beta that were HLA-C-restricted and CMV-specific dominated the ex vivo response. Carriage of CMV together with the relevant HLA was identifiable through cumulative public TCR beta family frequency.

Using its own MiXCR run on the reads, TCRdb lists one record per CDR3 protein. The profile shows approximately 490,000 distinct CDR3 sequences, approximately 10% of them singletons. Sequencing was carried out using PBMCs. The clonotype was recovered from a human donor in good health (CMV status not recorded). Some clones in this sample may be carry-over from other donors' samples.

The DNA for the CDR3 is TGCGCCAGCAGCCAGGTACAGGTCTCAGGGGAAGCTTTCTTT. It codes for CASSQVQVSGEAFF. V is TRBV4-1 and J is TRBJ1-1, with a weak D call TRBD1 (5 bases). The CDR3 sequence is 14 residues long. The V end was cut by 3 bases, the J end by 8 bases, with 16 bases between. CDR1 is MGHRA and CDR2 is YSYEKL in the germline V gene.